This T cell receptor beta chain came from a study of beta chain features in type 1 diabetes. Notes on the study in general: Type 1 diabetes patients had VDJ junctions that carried fewer insertions and more deletions. In every one of the four CD4+ subsets, TCRB CDR3s were moderately but significantly shorter in Type 1 diabetes patients.

This clone has only a few counts. Its antigen is unknown. The CDR3 length is 13 residues. The ends were cut back, 0 bases at V and 3 bases at J, with 5 bases in the middle. CDR1 SGHRS and CDR2 YFSETQ come from the germline V gene. Every isolated RNA sample was fully reverse transcribed, so sequencing captured expressed TCRB transcripts. Profiling relied on immunoSEQ multiplex PCR, and the TCRdb table lists in-frame clones only, not all of them. This repertoire shows about 150,000 clones, roughly 8% found once; its top ten account for about 0.5%. CD4+ cells of the naive, central memory, regulatory and stem cell-like memory types were sorted via CD45RO/CCR7/CD25/CD127/CD95/CD27.

Sequencing was done on a sample of central memory CD4+ T cells from blood. The source is a man younger than 35 with type 1 diabetes. The chain uses TRBV5-1 and TRBJ2-3, with D unresolved. CDR3 amino acids: CASSLELTDTQYF. Written as DNA, the CDR3 is TGCGCCAGCAGCTTGGAGCTAACAGATACGCAGTATTTT.